This T cell receptor (beta chain) was sequenced in a study of blood T cell repertoires in COVID-19. Study information: Acute and convalescent COVID-19 specimens originated in the United States, Italy and Spain.

Recruited during active infection, patients (from Seattle) were subsequently followed longitudinally. In the original processing: Estimation of nucleated cell counts relied on the amplification of reference gene primers. Data came from immunoSEQ multiplex PCR; TCRdb stores just in-frame clones and leaves some out. The V and J calls and clone size come from that table; D and trimming were worked out from the DNA. Here the sample spans 200,000 to 250,000 clones, roughly four fifths being singletons. The sequencing input was peripheral blood. The source of this sequence is a woman in her seventies with COVID-19, enrolled during active disease.

CDR3 coding DNA: TGTGCCAGCAGCTCCTCAGATGGGAGCGGGAGAGGCACCGGGGAGCTGTTTTTT. The encoded protein is CASSSSDGSGRGTGELFF. The chain joins TRBV7-2 to TRBJ2-2; 8 bases match TRBD2. Germline assignment: CDR1 SGHTA and CDR2 FQGNSA. There are 18 residues in the CDR3. Germline trimming cut 4 bases from V and 4 bases from J; bases unmatched to any gene: 14.